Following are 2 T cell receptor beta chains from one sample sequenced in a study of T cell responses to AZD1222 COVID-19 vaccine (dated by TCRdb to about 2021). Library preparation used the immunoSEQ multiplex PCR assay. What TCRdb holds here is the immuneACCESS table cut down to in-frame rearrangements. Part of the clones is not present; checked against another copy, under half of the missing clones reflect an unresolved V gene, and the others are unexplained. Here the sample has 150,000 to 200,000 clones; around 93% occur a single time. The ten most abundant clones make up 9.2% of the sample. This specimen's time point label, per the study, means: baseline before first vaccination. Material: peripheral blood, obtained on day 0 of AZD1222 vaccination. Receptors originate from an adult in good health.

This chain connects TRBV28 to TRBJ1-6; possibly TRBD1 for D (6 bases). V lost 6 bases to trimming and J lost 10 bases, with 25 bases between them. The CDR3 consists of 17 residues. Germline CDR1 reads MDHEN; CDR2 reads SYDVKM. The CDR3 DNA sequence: TGTGCCAGCAGCCCCACCCTTGGTTCGGCGGGGGGCTCACCCCTCCACTTT. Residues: CASSPTLGSAGGSPLHF.

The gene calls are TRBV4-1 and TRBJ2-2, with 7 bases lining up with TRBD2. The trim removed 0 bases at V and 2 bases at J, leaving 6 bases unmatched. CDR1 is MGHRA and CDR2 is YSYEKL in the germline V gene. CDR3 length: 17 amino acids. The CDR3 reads CASSQDWLAVNTGELFF. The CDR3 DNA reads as TGCGCCAGCAGCCAAGATTGGCTAGCGGTTAACACCGGGGAGCTGTTTTTT.